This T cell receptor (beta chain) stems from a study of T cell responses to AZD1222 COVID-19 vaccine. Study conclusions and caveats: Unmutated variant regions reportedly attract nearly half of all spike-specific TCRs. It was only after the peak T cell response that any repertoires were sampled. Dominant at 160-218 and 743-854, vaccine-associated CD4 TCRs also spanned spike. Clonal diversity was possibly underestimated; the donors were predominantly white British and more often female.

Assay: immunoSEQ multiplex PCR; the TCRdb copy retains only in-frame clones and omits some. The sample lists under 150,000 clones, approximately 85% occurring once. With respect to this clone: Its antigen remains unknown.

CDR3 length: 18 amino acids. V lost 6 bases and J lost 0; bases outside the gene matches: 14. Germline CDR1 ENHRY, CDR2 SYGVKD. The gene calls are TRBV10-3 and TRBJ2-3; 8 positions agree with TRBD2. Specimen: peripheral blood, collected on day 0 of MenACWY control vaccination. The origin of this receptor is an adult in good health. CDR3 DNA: TGTGCCATCAGGGCAGGAGCGGGGGCCCTCAGGAGCACAGATACGCAGTATTTT. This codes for CAIRAGAGALRSTDTQYF.